These 9 T cell receptor beta chains originate from one sample sequenced in a study of T cell changes during pregnancy in multiple sclerosis. TCRdb's copy holds only in-frame clones and misses some; the assay was immunoSEQ multiplex PCR. Of 45,000 to 50,000 clones listed, around 93% are singletons. This material consisted of CD8+ T cells from peripheral blood mononuclear cells, taken in the first trimester of pregnancy. These TCRs come from a female donor with multiple sclerosis, enrolled in a pregnancy study.

The V gene is TRBV25-1, the J gene TRBJ2-3; tentatively, D is TRBD1 (7 bases). The germline V gene has CDR1 MGHDK and CDR2 SYGVNS. The CDR3 runs 14 residues. The V gene lost 4 bases and the J gene lost 6 bases, with 14 bases spanning the gap. This CDR3 is CASSVGGGGDTQYF. CDR3 coding DNA: TGTGCCAGCAGTGTCGGAGGGGGCGGGGATACGCAGTATTTT.

The DNA of the CDR3 is TGCGCCAGCAGGTATGACTGGACAGAAAGAAACACTGAAGCTTTCTTT. It encodes CASRYDWTERNTEAFF. This chain joins TRBV10-2 and TRBJ1-1, with D perhaps TRBD1 (6 bases). The CDR3 covers 16 residues. The germline V gene encodes CDR1 WSHSY and CDR2 SAAADI. Trimming removed 6 bases from V and 2 bases from J, with 19 bases in between.

This clone occurred a few times. V is TRBV4-3 and J is TRBJ1-5; D uncertain. Deletions cut 7 bases from V and 1 base from J, with 17 bases between. This CDR3 has 16 residues. Germline V lookup: CDR1 LGHNA, CDR2 YSLEER. The CDR3 reads CASIGQDICSNQPQHF. The CDR3 nucleotides read TGCGCCAGCATTGGGCAGGATATTTGCAGCAATCAGCCCCAGCATTTT.

V is TRBV7-9 and J is TRBJ2-1; perhaps TRBD2 as D (5 bases). V was pared by 6 bases and J by 10 bases, with 13 bases between. The CDR3 spans 12 residues. CDR1 and CDR2 (germline): SEHNR, FQNEAQ (reference sequence). The CDR3 region has the DNA TGTGCCAGCAGGCGAGGGTTGGGAGAGCAGTTCTTC. Residues: CASRRGLGEQFF.

By proportion, this clone is medium-sized. This sequence joins TRBV7-9 and TRBJ2-5; D ambiguous. V was pared by 6 bases and J by 5 bases, with 16 bases between. The germline V gene encodes CDR1 SEHNR and CDR2 FQNEAQ (reference sequence). This CDR3 region has 14 residues. This CDR3 reads CASRPSGYWETQYF. The DNA of the CDR3 is TGTGCCAGCAGACCCTCAGGATACTGGGAGACCCAGTACTTC.

This sequence joins TRBV5-4 and TRBJ2-1, with unresolved D. The CDR3 contains 12 residues. Trimming shortened V by 0 bases and J by 9 bases, and 7 bases separated the two germline ends. CDR1 is SGHNT, CDR2 YYREEE, per germline (reference sequence). CDR3 amino acids: CASSLGGSEQFF. The CDR3 DNA is TGTGCCAGCAGCTTGGGAGGAAGTGAGCAGTTCTTC.

CDR3 in amino acids: CASSLGVEQFF. The CDR3 DNA reads as TGTGCCAGCAGCCTGGGAGTGGAGCAGTTCTTC. The chain has TRBV5-4 and TRBJ2-1; D is possibly TRBD2 (5 bases). This CDR3 comprises 11 residues. The V end was cut by 4 bases, the J end by 10 bases, with 9 bases between. Per the germline V gene, CDR1 is SGHNT and CDR2 is YYREEE (reference sequence).

The chain combines TRBV4-3 with TRBJ1-2; 7 bases agree with TRBD1. V lost 0 bases to trimming and J lost 8 bases; unmatched junction nucleotides: 12. The CDR3 length is 16 residues. Looked up from germline, CDR1 is LGHNA and CDR2 is YSLEER. The CDR3 bases are TGCGCCAGCAGCCAAGATCTGAGAGGGGGCCCTAGGGGCTACACCTTC. Its protein is CASSQDLRGGPRGYTF.

The CDR3 protein is CASSYLSSYNEQFF. As DNA, the CDR3 is TGTGCCAGCAGTTATTTGAGCTCCTACAATGAGCAGTTCTTC. The rearrangement uses TRBV6-5 and TRBJ2-1; no clear D. The CDR3 is made up of 14 amino acids. The germline CDR1 and CDR2 sequences are MNHEY and SVGAGI. V lost 3 bases to trimming and J lost 0 bases, with 6 bases between them.